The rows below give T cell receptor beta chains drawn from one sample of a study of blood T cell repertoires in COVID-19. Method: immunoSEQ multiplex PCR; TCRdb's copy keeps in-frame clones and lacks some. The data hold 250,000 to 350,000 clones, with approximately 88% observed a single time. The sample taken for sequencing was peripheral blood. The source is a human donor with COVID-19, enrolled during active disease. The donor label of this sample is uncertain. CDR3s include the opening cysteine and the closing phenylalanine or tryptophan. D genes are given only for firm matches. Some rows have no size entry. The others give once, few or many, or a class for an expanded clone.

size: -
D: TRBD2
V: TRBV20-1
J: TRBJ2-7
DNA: TGCAGTGCTAGTGGGTCCGGGACTAGCGTCTACGAGCAGTACTTC
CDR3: CSASGSGTSVYEQYF

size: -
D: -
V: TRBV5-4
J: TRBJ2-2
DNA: TGTGCCAGCAGCTTCATGACCGGGGAGCTGTTTTTT
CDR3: CASSFMTGELFF

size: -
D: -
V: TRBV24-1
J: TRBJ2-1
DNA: TGTGCCACCAGTGACTTGGGGGGGGGCGATGAGCAGTTCTTC
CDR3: CATSDLGGGDEQFF

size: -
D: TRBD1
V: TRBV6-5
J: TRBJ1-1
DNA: TGTGCCAGCAGTTACCGGACAGGGAACACTGAAGCTTTCTTT
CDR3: CASSYRTGNTEAFF

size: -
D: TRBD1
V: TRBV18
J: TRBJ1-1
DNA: TGTGCCAGCTCAGGGTCGGGACAGGGGAACACTGAAGCTTTCTTT
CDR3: CASSGSGQGNTEAFF

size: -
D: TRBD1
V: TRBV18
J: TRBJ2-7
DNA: TGTGCCAGCTCAGCGGGACAGGCCTACGAGCAGTACTTC
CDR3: CASSAGQAYEQYF

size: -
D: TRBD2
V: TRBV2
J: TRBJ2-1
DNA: TGTGCCATCCGGGAGACTAGCGGGAGGAAAGATGAGCAGTTCTTC
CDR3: CAIRETSGRKDEQFF

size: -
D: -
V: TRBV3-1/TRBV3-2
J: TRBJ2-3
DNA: TGTGCCAGCAGCCAGTTTCCCTCGGAGCTGGGCACAGATACGCAGTATTTT
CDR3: CASSQFPSELGTDTQYF

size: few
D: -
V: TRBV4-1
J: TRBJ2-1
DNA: TGCGCCAGCAGCCAAGATTTAGACTCCTACAATGAGCAGTTCTTC
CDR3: CASSQDLDSYNEQFF

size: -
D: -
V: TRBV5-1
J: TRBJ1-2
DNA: TGCGCCAGCAGTGGGGCAGGGTTAACAAACTATGGCTACACCTTC
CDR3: CASSGAGLTNYGYTF

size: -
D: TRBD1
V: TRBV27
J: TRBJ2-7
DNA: TGTGCCAGCAGTTTAAGGGGACAGGCCTACGAGCAGTACTTC
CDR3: CASSLRGQAYEQYF

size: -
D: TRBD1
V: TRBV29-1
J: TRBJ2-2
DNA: TGCAGCGCCGGGACAGGGGCCGGGGAGCTGTTTTTT
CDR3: CSAGTGAGELFF

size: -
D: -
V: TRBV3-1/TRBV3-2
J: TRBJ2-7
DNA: TGTGCCAGCAGCCAAGACAGGGGGGAATACGAGCAGTACTTC
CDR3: CASSQDRGEYEQYF

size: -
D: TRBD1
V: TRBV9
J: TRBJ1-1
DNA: TGTGCCAGCAGCATCGGGACAGCGAACACTGAAGCTTTCTTT
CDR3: CASSIGTANTEAFF

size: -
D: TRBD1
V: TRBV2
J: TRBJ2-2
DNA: TGTGCCAGCAGGGGGACAGCCAACACCGGGGAGCTGTTTTTT
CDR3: CASRGTANTGELFF

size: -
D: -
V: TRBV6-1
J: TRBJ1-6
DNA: TGTGCCAGCAGTGACGACAGCATAAGGGTGAATTCACCCCTCCACTTT
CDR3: CASSDDSIRVNSPLHF

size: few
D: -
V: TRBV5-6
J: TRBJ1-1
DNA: TGTGCCAGCAGACAGGGTCGCACTGAAGCTTTCTTT
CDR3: CASRQGRTEAFF

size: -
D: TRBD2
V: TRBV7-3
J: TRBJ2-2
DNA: TGTGCCAGCAGCCCCGGACTAGCAGCCGGGGAGCTGTTTTTT
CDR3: CASSPGLAAGELFF

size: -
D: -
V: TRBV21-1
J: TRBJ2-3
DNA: TGTGCCAGCAGCAAAGCCGAACGTGTGCAGGCTTCCACAGATACGCAGTATTTT
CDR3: CASSKAERVQASTDTQYF

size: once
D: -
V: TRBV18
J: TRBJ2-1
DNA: TGTGCCAGCTCACCCACTAGCAATGAGCAGTTCTTC
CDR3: CASSPTSNEQFF

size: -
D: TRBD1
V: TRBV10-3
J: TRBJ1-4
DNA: TGTGCCGTGAAGCAGGGGGTCGATGAAAAACTGTTTTTT
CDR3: CAVKQGVDEKLFF

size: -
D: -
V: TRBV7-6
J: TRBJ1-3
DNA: TGTGCCAGCAGCTCGCTCAGGGACTCTGGAAACACCATATATTTT
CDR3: CASSSLRDSGNTIYF

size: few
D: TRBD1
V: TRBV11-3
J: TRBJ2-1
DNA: TGTGCCAGCAGCTTACGACAGGGGGCGGGTAATGAGCAGTTCTTC
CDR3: CASSLRQGAGNEQFF